This T cell receptor (beta chain) was captured in a study of CD8+CD57+ T cells in acquired aplastic anemia. For the study at large: Sorted CD4+ and CD8+ cells gave a mean 3.2 ug DNA, range roughly 0.18 to 30 ug.

V was shortened by 4 bases and J by 0 bases, with 13 bases between the two germline ends. This CDR3 contains 15 residues. Looked up from germline, CDR1 is MGHRA and CDR2 is YSYEKL. Patients chosen for sequencing had CD8+CD57+ cells that had expanded, as shown by flow cytometry. Patients, without exception, had severe acquired aplastic anemia. It was genomic DNA that served as the template for profiling TCR beta VDJ and CDR3. TCRdb analysed the reads with MiXCR anew, one entry per CDR3 protein. The sample shows hundreds of thousands of distinct CDR3 sequences, over 25% of them seen only once. This clonotype was found a few times.

The sample comprised sorted CD4+, CD8+, or CD8+CD57+ T cells (not recorded which) from PBMCs. This chain joins TRBV4-1 and TRBJ2-7; D possibly corresponds to TRBD2 (7 bases). The origin of this receptor is a human donor with aplastic anemia. Written as DNA, the CDR3 is TGCGCCAGCAGCCCCGGAAGGGGGGGCTCCTACGAGCAGTACTTC. Its translation: CASSPGRGGSYEQYF.